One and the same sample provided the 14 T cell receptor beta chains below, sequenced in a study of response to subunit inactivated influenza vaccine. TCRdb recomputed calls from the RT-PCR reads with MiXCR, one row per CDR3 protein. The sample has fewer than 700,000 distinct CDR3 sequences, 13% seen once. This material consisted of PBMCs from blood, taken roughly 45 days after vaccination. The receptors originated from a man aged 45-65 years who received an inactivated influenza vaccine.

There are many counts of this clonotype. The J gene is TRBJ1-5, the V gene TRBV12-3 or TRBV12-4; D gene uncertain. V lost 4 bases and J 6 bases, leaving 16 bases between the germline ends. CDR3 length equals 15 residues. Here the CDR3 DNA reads TGTGCCAGCAGTTCCAACCCGGCCATAGGTCAGCCCCAGCATTTT. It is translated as CASSSNPAIGQPQHF.

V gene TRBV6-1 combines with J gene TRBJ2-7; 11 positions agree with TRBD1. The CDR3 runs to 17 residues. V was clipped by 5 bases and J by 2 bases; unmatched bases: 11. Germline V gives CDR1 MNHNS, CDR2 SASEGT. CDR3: CASSRTGGASFPYEQYF. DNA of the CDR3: TGTGCCAGCAGTCGGACAGGGGGCGCGTCTTTCCCCTACGAGCAGTACTTC.

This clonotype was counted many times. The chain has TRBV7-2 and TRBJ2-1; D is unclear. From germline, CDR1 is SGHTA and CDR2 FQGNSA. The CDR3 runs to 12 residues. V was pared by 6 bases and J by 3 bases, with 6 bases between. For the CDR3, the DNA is TGTGCCAGCAGTCCTCTCTACAATGAGCAGTTCTTC. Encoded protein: CASSPLYNEQFF.

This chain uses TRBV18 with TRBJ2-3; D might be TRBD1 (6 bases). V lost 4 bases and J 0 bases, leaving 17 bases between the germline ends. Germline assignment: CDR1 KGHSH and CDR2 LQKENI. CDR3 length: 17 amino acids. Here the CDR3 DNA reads TGTGCCAGCTCACGCGTCCCTGGGACATATAGCACAGATACGCAGTATTTT. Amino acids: CASSRVPGTYSTDTQYF.

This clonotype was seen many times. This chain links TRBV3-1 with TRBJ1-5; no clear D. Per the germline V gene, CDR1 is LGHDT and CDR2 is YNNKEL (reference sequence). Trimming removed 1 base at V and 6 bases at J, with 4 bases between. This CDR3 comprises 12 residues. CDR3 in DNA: TGTGCCAGCAGCCAAGGGGGTCAGCCCCAGCATTTT. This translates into CASSQGGQPQHF.

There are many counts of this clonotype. The CDR3 is CSAVQGEKLFF. Here the CDR3 DNA reads TGCAGTGCTGTACAGGGCGAAAAACTGTTTTTT. The chain recombines TRBV20-1 with TRBJ1-4; weak D call: TRBD1 (6 bases). V was shortened by 5 bases and J by 8 bases, with 9 bases between the two germline ends. This CDR3 is built from 11 residues. CDR1 and CDR2 from the germline V gene are DFQATT and SNEGSKA (reference sequence).

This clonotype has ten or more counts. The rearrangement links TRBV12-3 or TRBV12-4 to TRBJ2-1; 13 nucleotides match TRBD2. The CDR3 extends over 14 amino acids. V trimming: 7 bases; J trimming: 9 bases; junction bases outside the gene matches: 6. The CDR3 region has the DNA TGTGCCAGCACTGGACTAGCGGGAGTTTCTGAGCAGTTCTTC. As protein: CASTGLAGVSEQFF.

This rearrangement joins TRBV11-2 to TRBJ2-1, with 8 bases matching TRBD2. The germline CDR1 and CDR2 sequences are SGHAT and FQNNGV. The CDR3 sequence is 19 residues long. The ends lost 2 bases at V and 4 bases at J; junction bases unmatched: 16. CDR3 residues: CASSLWPAGVPIRYNEQFF. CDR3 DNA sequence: TGTGCCAGCAGCTTATGGCCAGCGGGAGTCCCCATAAGATACAATGAGCAGTTCTTC.

The CDR3 loop reads CASSYPANQPQHF. The CDR3 DNA reads TGTGCCAGCAGTTACCCCGCTAATCAGCCCCAGCATTTT. This chain uses TRBV6-2 or TRBV6-3 with TRBJ1-5; D uncertain. The CDR3 extends over 13 amino acids. V was clipped by 2 bases and J by 4 bases, with 6 bases between them. Germline CDR1 is MNHEY and CDR2 is SVGEGT.

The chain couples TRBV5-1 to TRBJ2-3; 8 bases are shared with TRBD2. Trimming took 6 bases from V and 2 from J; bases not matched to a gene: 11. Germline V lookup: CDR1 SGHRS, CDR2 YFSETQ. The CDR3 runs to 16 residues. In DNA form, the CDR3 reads TGCGCCAGCAACGAGGGGTTAGCGGGACTCACAGATACGCAGTATTTT. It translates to CASNEGLAGLTDTQYF. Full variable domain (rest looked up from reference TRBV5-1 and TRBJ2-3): KAGVTQTPRYLIKTRGQQVTLSCSPISGHRSVSWYQQTPGQGLQFLFEYFSETQRNKGNFPGRFSGRQFSNSRSEMNVSTLELGDSALYLCASNEGLAGLTDTQYFGPGTRLTVL.

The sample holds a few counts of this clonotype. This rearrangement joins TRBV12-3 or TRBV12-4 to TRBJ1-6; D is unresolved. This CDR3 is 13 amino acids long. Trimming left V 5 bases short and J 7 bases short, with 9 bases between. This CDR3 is CASSPLANSPLHF. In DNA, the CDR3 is TGTGCCAGCAGTCCCCTCGCCAATTCACCCCTCCACTTT.

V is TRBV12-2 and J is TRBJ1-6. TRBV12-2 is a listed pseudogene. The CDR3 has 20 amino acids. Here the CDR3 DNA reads TGTGCAAGTCGCTTAGCGAACCCGCCCGGACGGCAGAGCTATAATTCACCCCTCCACTTT. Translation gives CASRLANPPGRQSYNSPLHF.

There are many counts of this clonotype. CDR3 sequence reads: CASSPGQNEKLFF. The DNA for the CDR3 is TGTGCCAGCAGCCCCGGCCAAAATGAAAAACTGTTTTTT. V is TRBV6-1 and J is TRBJ1-4; no definite D call. The germline gives CDR1 MNHNS, CDR2 SASEGT. The V gene lost 6 bases and the J gene lost 5 bases, with 10 bases spanning the gap. The length of the CDR3 is 13 residues.

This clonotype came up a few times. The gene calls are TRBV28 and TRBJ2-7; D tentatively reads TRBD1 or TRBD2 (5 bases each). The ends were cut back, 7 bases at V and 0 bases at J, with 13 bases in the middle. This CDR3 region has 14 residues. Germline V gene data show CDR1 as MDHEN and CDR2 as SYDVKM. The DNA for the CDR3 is TGTGCCAGCACCACGGGACGGAGCTCCTACGAGCAGTACTTC. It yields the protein CASTTGRSSYEQYF. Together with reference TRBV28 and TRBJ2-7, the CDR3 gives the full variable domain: DVKVTQSSRYLVKRTGEKVFLECVQDMDHENMFWYRQDPGLGLRLIYFSYDVKMKEKGDIPEGYSVSREKKERFSLILESASTNQTSMYLCASTTGRSSYEQYFGPGTRLTVT.